One sample yielded the 10 T cell receptor beta chains listed below, sequenced in a study of patients and donors after allogeneic stem cell transplantation. TCRdb reprocessed the RT-PCR reads via MiXCR and lists one record per CDR3 protein. The data hold 150,000 to 250,000 distinct CDR3 sequences, with 40% to 45% observed a single time. Sequenced: blood, either unsorted or a sorted T cell fraction (not recorded which). The source of these receptors is a human donor who was either an allogeneic HSCT recipient or a stem cell or donor lymphocyte infusion donor (not recorded which). It is not recorded whose cells these are; they may come from a transplant donor.

This chain joins TRBV18 and TRBJ2-2; 12 nucleotides agree with TRBD2. The CDR3 has 17 amino acids. Unmatched junction bases numbered 6, after V lost 3 bases and J lost 4 bases. Per germline, CDR1 KGHSH and CDR2 LQKENI. The CDR3 sequence: CASSPPGLAGITGELFF. The DNA of the CDR3 is TGTGCCAGCTCACCCCCCGGACTAGCGGGAATCACCGGGGAGCTGTTTTTT.

This clonotype showed up just a few times. The DNA of the CDR3 is TGTGCCAGCAGGGGACAGGGGGCCTATGGCTACACCTTC. This codes for CASRGQGAYGYTF. This chain connects TRBV6-2 or TRBV6-3 to TRBJ1-2; TRBD1 aligns across 12 bases. Trimming at V came to 6 bases and at J to 4 bases, leaving 0 bases not matched to a gene. The CDR3 has 13 amino acids. Per the germline V gene, CDR1 is MNHEY and CDR2 is SVGEGT.

The chain carries TRBV10-3 and TRBJ2-2, with TRBD1 identical over 8 bases. Unmatched junction bases numbered 4, after V lost 6 bases and J lost 1 base. The CDR3 runs to 15 residues. Germline values: CDR1 ENHRY, CDR2 SYGVKD. CDR3 nucleotides: TGTGCCATCAGACCGACAGGGGTGAACACCGGGGAGCTGTTTTTT. It specifies CAIRPTGVNTGELFF.

The V gene is TRBV5-1, the J gene TRBJ2-3; a weak D match, TRBD2 (5 bases). The CDR3 covers 13 residues. The germline gives CDR1 SGHRS, CDR2 YFSETQ. Deletions cut 6 bases from V and 6 bases from J, with 14 bases between. CDR3 protein: CASTRGSVDTQYF. In nucleotides, the CDR3 is TGCGCCAGCACTCGGGGTAGCGTTGATACGCAGTATTTT.

This clonotype was seen a single time. V gene TRBV3-1 combines with J gene TRBJ2-1; TRBD2 aligns across 11 bases. Germline assignment: CDR1 LGHDT and CDR2 YNNKEL (reference sequence). This CDR3 is built from 18 residues. The V gene end was trimmed by 4 bases and the J gene end by 8 bases; junction bases not matched to a gene: 16. The CDR3 spells CASSPEFRLAGTSDEQFF. The CDR3 DNA sequence: TGTGCCAGCAGCCCTGAATTTAGACTAGCGGGGACCAGTGATGAGCAGTTCTTC.

This clonotype was recorded a few times. The CDR3 protein is CASRSDPNTEAFF. Here the CDR3 DNA reads TGTGCAAGTCGCTCGGACCCGAACACTGAAGCTTTCTTT. V usage is TRBV12-2 and J usage is TRBJ1-1. TRBV12-2 is recorded as a pseudogene. There are 13 residues in the CDR3.

This clonotype was seen a handful of times. The chain combines TRBV5-1 with TRBJ1-1; D is possibly TRBD1 (5 bases). CDR3 size: 17 residues. The V and J ends lost 0 bases and 5 bases respectively, with 20 bases between them. Germline values: CDR1 SGHRS, CDR2 YFSETQ. CDR3 coding DNA: TGCGCCAGCAGCTTGGCCGTGGACGGGGGTTCGAGGACTGAAGCTTTCTTT. Amino acid sequence: CASSLAVDGGSRTEAFF.

This clonotype occurred a few times. The J gene is TRBJ2-3, the V gene TRBV7-8; TRBD2 matches at 7 bases. CDR1 SGHVS and CDR2 FQNEAQ come from the germline V gene. The length of the CDR3 is 17 residues. V lost 3 bases to trimming and J lost 0 bases; unmatched junction nucleotides: 9. The CDR3 nucleotides read TGTGCCAGCAGCTTCGCAACTAGCGTTCCTAGCACAGATACGCAGTATTTT. Translating it yields CASSFATSVPSTDTQYF.

This clonotype was picked up a small number of times. The gene calls are TRBV29-1 and TRBJ1-1, with D unresolved. The germline V and J ends were trimmed by 4 bases and 4 bases, with 4 bases remaining between them. Germline V gene sequence: CDR1 SQVTM, CDR2 ANQGSEA. There are 10 residues in the CDR3. For the CDR3, the DNA is TGCAGCGTTGCACGCACTGAAGCTTTCTTT. Amino acid sequence: CSVARTEAFF.

Here the CDR3 DNA reads TGTGCCAGCAGTCATATGCGGGGGGCAATTATCAATGAGCAGTTCTTC. Its protein product is CASSHMRGAIINEQFF. This sequence joins TRBV12-3 or TRBV12-4 and TRBJ2-1; 8 bases match TRBD2. V gave up 5 bases and J gave up 6 bases; unmatched junction bases: 12. The CDR3 extends over 16 amino acids.